The 19 T cell receptor beta chains presented below share a single source sample, sequenced in a study of blood T cell repertoires in COVID-19. Some clones are missing from TCRdb's copy, which holds only in-frame ones; the method was immunoSEQ multiplex PCR. This sample has 160,000 or so clones, with about 85% found just once. The sequencing input was peripheral blood. These receptors originate from a man in his 70s who had recovered from COVID-19.

This chain's CDR3 is CASRLGVRQGLEEQYF. The CDR3 region has the DNA TGTGCCAGCAGATTGGGGGTCCGACAGGGTCTGGAGGAGCAGTACTTC. The chain links TRBV6-6 to TRBJ2-7, with TRBD1 matching over 7 bases. CDR1 is MNHNY and CDR2 is SVGAGI in the germline V gene (reference sequence). J was trimmed by 7 bases and V by 6 bases; bases with no gene match: 18. The length of the CDR3 is 16 residues.

CDR3 in DNA: TGTGCCAGCAGTTCCGGGACAATGGATGAAAAACTGTTTTTT. The encoded protein is CASSSGTMDEKLFF. The rearrangement links TRBV27 to TRBJ1-4; D perhaps matches TRBD1 (6 bases). The germline V gene encodes CDR1 MNHEY and CDR2 SMNVEV (reference sequence). CDR3 length: 14 residues. Deletions cut 4 bases from V and 6 bases from J, with 12 bases between.

In this sample, this clone turned up once. The gene calls are TRBV19 and TRBJ1-1; 9 bases are shared with TRBD1. Germline CDR1 reads LNHDA; CDR2 reads SQIVND (reference sequence). The V and J ends lost 10 bases and 4 bases, in that order; junction bases with no gene match: 19. CDR3 length equals 17 residues. CDR3 protein: CATRYSAVGGQGTEAFF. As DNA, the CDR3 is TGTGCCACCCGATACTCGGCCGTGGGGGGACAGGGCACTGAAGCTTTCTTT.

V gene TRBV30 combines with J gene TRBJ2-6, with D tentatively TRBD2 (5 bases). Germline lookup yields CDR1 GTSNPN and CDR2 SVGIG (reference sequence). CDR3 size: 17 residues. V was shortened by 4 bases and J by 0 bases, with 16 bases between the two germline ends. The CDR3: CAWTPRRFNSGANVLTF. The CDR3 bases are TGTGCCTGGACCCCGCGGAGGTTCAACTCTGGGGCCAACGTCCTGACTTTC.

This clone was seen once. V gene TRBV7-2 combines with J gene TRBJ1-5, with TRBD1 matching 8 bases. The length of the CDR3 is 13 residues. CDR1 is SGHTA and CDR2 is FQGNSA in the germline V gene. V was pared by 5 bases and J by 5 bases, with 2 bases of the junction left unmatched. The CDR3 nucleotides read TGTGCCAGCAGCCTGGACAGGGATCAGCCCCAGCATTTT. Encoded protein: CASSLDRDQPQHF.

The V and J genes are TRBV4-3 and TRBJ2-1, with D maybe TRBD2 (5 bases). V dropped 4 bases and J dropped 4 bases, with 17 bases sitting between them. The CDR3 consists of 16 residues. Germline CDR1 and CDR2: LGHNA and YSLEER. The CDR3 nucleotides read TGCGCCAGCAGCCGAGGAAGAGCGGCTATTTACAATGAGCAGTTCTTC. It codes for CASSRGRAAIYNEQFF.

This chain connects TRBV6-1 to TRBJ1-2, with D perhaps TRBD1 (6 bases). Trimming shortened V by 1 base and J by 5 bases, and 20 bases separated the two germline ends. Germline CDR1 and CDR2: MNHNS and SASEGT. The CDR3 runs to 17 residues. CDR3 protein: CASSEGMTLDSLYGYTF. For the CDR3, the DNA is TGTGCCAGCAGTGAAGGAATGACACTGGACAGCCTATATGGCTACACCTTC.

The gene calls are TRBV29-1 and TRBJ1-1, with 8 bases lining up with TRBD1. The CDR3 length is 12 residues. V dropped 7 bases and J dropped 1; count of bases not matched to a gene: 2. The V gene's germline CDR1 is SQVTM and CDR2 ANQGSEA. The CDR3 region has the DNA TGCAGCGAGGACAGGGCGAACACTGAAGCTTTCTTT. This encodes CSEDRANTEAFF. Full variable domain (remainder filled in from reference TRBV29-1 and TRBJ1-1): SAVISQKPSRDICQRGTSLTIQCQVDSQVTMMFWYRQQPGQSLTLIATANQGSEATYESGFVIDKFPISRPNLTFSTLTVSNMSPEDSSIYLCSEDRANTEAFFGQGTRLTVV.

The chain is built from TRBV29-1 and TRBJ2-3, with D possibly being TRBD1 (6 bases). V lost 5 bases and J 4 bases, leaving 22 bases between the germline ends. Germline V gene data show CDR1 as SQVTM and CDR2 as ANQGSEA. The CDR3 consists of 16 residues. This chain's CDR3 is CSVSLRAGVEADTQYF. The DNA of the CDR3 is TGCAGCGTTTCCTTAAGGGCAGGGGTAGAGGCAGATACGCAGTATTTT.

The V and J genes are TRBV12-3 or TRBV12-4 and TRBJ2-1; 14 bases map to TRBD2. The V gene end was trimmed by 3 bases and the J gene end by 13 bases; junction bases not matched to a gene: 2. The CDR3 runs 13 residues. CDR3 nucleotides: TGTGCCAGCAGTTTCGGGACTAGCGGGAGTCAGTTCTTC. Translation: CASSFGTSGSQFF.

The chain carries TRBV18 and TRBJ2-7; TRBD1 is a possible D gene (6 bases). CDR1 and CDR2 from the germline V gene are KGHSH and LQKENI. The germline V and J ends were trimmed by 3 bases and 5 bases, with 11 bases remaining between them. This CDR3 contains 13 residues. CDR3 residues: CASSPLDRHEQYF. CDR3 sequence (DNA): TGTGCCAGCTCACCTCTTGACAGGCACGAGCAGTACTTC.

The chain carries TRBV5-1 and TRBJ2-3; perhaps TRBD1 as D (5 bases). This CDR3 has 15 residues. Trimming left V 0 bases short and J 4 bases short, with 12 bases between. The germline V gene has CDR1 SGHRS and CDR2 YFSETQ. CDR3 bases: TGCGCCAGCAGCTTGGGACAGCCGCAGTCAGATACGCAGTATTTT. Translated, it gives CASSLGQPQSDTQYF.

V and J are TRBV19 and TRBJ1-5, with 10 bases matching TRBD1. The CDR3 sequence is 13 residues long. With V trimmed by 5 bases and J by 5 bases, 0 bases remained unmatched. Germline-derived CDR1 and CDR2 are LNHDA and SQIVND (reference sequence). The chain's CDR3 is CASSGTGDQPQHF. DNA for the CDR3: TGTGCCAGTAGTGGGACAGGGGATCAGCCCCAGCATTTT.

This rearrangement joins TRBV5-1 to TRBJ1-3; possibly TRBD1 for D (6 bases). The CDR3 is 17 amino acids. Germline values: CDR1 SGHRS, CDR2 YFSETQ. V lost 5 bases to trimming and J lost 0 bases, with 18 bases between them. Here the CDR3 DNA reads TGCGCCAGCAGTTCCGCCGACAGGTCTAGCTCTGGAAACACCATATATTTT. Its translation is CASSSADRSSSGNTIYF.

Written as DNA, the CDR3 is TGCAGCGTTGTGACTAGCGTGGATGAGCAGTTCTTC. This translates into CSVVTSVDEQFF. The gene calls are TRBV29-1 and TRBJ2-1; TRBD2 aligns across 8 bases. The J segment lost 8 bases and the V segment lost 4 bases, leaving 4 bases of the junction unmatched. CDR3 size: 12 residues. The germline V gene has CDR1 SQVTM and CDR2 ANQGSEA.

The rearrangement uses TRBV4-1 and TRBJ1-6; 9 positions agree with TRBD1. V lost 4 bases, J lost 7 bases, and 8 bases stayed unmatched. The CDR3 has 16 amino acids. Germline V gives CDR1 MGHRA, CDR2 YSYEKL. CDR3 region: CASSRATGGANSPLHF. Written as DNA, the CDR3 is TGCGCCAGCAGCCGAGCCACAGGGGGCGCGAATTCACCCCTCCACTTT.

The chain is built from TRBV9 and TRBJ2-1; D possibly corresponds to TRBD2 (6 bases). The CDR3 spans 16 residues. V was shortened by 0 bases and J by 0 bases, with 10 bases between the two germline ends. The germline CDR1 and CDR2 sequences are SGDLS and YYNGEE. The CDR3 is CASSVGGSGSYNEQFF. Here the CDR3 DNA reads TGTGCCAGCAGCGTAGGTGGTAGCGGCTCCTACAATGAGCAGTTCTTC.

This clone was seen once. The chain employs TRBV24-1 and TRBJ1-2, with 7 bases lining up with TRBD1. This CDR3 spans 16 amino acids. The germline V gene encodes CDR1 KGHDR and CDR2 SFDVKD. V dropped 3 bases and J dropped 7; count of bases not matched to a gene: 13. The CDR3 loop is CATSDTRQGNVVGYTF. The CDR3, as DNA: TGTGCCACCAGTGATACCAGACAGGGTAACGTGGTTGGCTACACCTTC.

V is TRBV10-1 and J is TRBJ2-3, with a tentative D call TRBD1 (5 bases). This CDR3 has 14 residues. V lost 2 bases to trimming and J lost 8 bases, with 14 bases between them. Germline CDR1 is WNHNN and CDR2 is SYGVQD (reference sequence). The CDR3 spells CASSEIGQGPTQYF. The CDR3 DNA reads as TGCGCCAGCAGTGAGATCGGTCAGGGCCCTACGCAGTATTTT.